This T cell receptor beta chain was identified during a study of T cells in placental villitis. For the study in its entirety: To test an allograft-versus-infection hypothesis, the study compared placental TCR-beta repertoires across three groups: villitis of unknown etiology, unaffected controls matched for gestational age, and infectious villitis. General findings and caveats noted by the study authors: Clonality was higher in villitis of unknown etiology placentae than in controls (median roughly 0.057 versus 0.006, p=0.0025), which points to clonal expansion. Bulk tissue sequencing could not distinguish helper, regulatory or cytotoxic T cells, nor maternal versus fetal T cells, and excluded gamma-delta receptors. In villitis of unknown etiology, the expanded clones were largely private to each individual placenta, suggesting that there was no single initiating antigen. CMV-specific clone frequencies were lower in villitis of unknown etiology than in infectious CMV cases (approximately 0.00095 vs 0.0099), and villitis of unknown etiology did not differ from controls on this measure. Paraffin blocks contained small amounts of decidua, so some captured T cells, especially in controls, may have been decidual rather than villous infiltrates.

Concerning this clone itself: Its recognized antigen is unknown. The sample holds no much larger clone one base away, and base qualities are not on file.

Using the Amsterdam Criteria, researchers selected about eleven placentae that carried a pathological diagnosis of high-grade villitis of unknown etiology. Compared with the control and infectious villitis groups, mothers with villitis of unknown etiology had significantly greater gravidity and parity and more prior miscarriages. After delivery, the placentae were collected and evaluated both grossly and histologically, and only then was archival tissue selected. Five 10-micron scrolls were cut from each FFPE block, and DNA was then isolated using the AllPrep DNA/RNA FFPE Tissue kit. NanoDrop was used to check DNA concentration and purity, and a Bioanalyzer was used to assess RNA quality. Counted from cysteine to phenylalanine, this CDR3 has 15 amino acids. Only the CDR3 region is kept as DNA, spanning 45 bases read in frame from base 1. V and J lose 7 bases and 0 bases, and a span of 13 bases separates them. The germline V gene (reference sequence) sets CDR1 to WNHNN and CDR2 to SYGVQD.

Using the immunoSEQ v4 bias-controlled multiplex PCR assay, run blinded to group allocation, TCR-beta CDR3 regions were amplified from genomic DNA. To estimate the quantities of nucleated cells and T cells in each sample, reference gene primers were included together with the TCR-beta primers. Sequencing of the libraries was performed on an Illumina MiSeq with a 100-cycle paired-end protocol. The authors processed their data as follows. Diversity and richness were calculated in immunoSEQ Analyzer software, with richness determined by iChao1 and clonality derived from Pielou evenness and Shannon diversity (0-1, with higher values meaning less diverse). CDR3 amino acid sequences together with their V/J genes were searched in VDJdb for CMV, EBV and influenza A specificities using confidence 3 and substitution 2. The Morisita-Horn index was used to assess TCR-beta amino acid clonotype overlap between villitis of unknown etiology, infectious villitis and control repertoires. Here the immuneACCESS table is served through TCRdb, limited to in-frame sequences with V and J called. Missing clones are a known gap in these copies; in checked studies unresolved V genes cover under half, and the rest lacks a known reason. That table gives V, J and clone size, and the DNA gave D and trimming. Present in this sample are 700 to 1,000 clones, approximately 90% of which were seen just once. The ten largest clones add up to approximately 7% of the sample.

Sequencing was done on a sample of placental tissue containing maternal and fetal cells. The rearranged segments are TRBV10-1 and TRBJ1-5; the D gene cannot be resolved reliably. This TCR came from a human patient with villitis of unknown etiology; the placental T cells may come from both mother and fetus. In nucleotides, the sequence is TGCGCCAGCAACCGGCAGTCGGTTAGCAATCAGCCCCAGCATTTT. This encodes CASNRQSVSNQPQHF.